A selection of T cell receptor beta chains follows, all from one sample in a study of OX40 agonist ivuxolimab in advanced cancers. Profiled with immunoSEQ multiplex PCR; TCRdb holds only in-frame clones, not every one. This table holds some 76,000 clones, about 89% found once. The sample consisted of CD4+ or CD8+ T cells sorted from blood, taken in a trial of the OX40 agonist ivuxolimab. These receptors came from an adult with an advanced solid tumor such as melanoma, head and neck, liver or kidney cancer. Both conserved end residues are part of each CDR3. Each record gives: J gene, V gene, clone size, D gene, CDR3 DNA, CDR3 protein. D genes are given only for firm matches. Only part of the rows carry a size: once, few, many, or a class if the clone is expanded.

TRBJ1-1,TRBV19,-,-,TGTGCCAGTAGTATTGGGGGGCGCATCACGAACACTGAAGCTTTCTTT,CASSIGGRITNTEAFF
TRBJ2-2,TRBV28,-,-,TGTGCCAGCAGTTCAAGACGCGCCGGGGAGCTGTTTTTT,CASSSRRAGELFF
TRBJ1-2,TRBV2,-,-,TGTGCCAGCAGTGGTTCGGGACGGACAAACTATGGCTACACCTTC,CASSGSGRTNYGYTF
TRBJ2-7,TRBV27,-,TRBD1,TGTGCCAGCAGTTTCAACAGGGGCAACGAGCAGTACTTC,CASSFNRGNEQYF
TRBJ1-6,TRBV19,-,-,TGTGCCAGTACCATTCGAGGCAACTCCTATAATTCACCCCTCCACTTT,CASTIRGNSYNSPLHF
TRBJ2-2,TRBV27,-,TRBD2,TGTGCCAGCAGGAATAGCGGGACCGGGGAGCTGTTTTTT,CASRNSGTGELFF
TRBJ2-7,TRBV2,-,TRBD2,TGTGCCAGCAGTAGGGGACTAGGTCTGGGCGAGCAGTACTTC,CASSRGLGLGEQYF
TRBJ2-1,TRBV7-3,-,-,TGTGCCAGCAGCTCTTCCGGGGGTGTATCCTACAATGAGCAGTTCTTC,CASSSSGGVSYNEQFF
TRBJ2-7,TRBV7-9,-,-,TGTGCCAGCAGCTTACCGTCACCTACCTACGAGCAGTACTTC,CASSLPSPTYEQYF
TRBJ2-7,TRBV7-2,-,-,TGTGCCAGCAGCGTTCCGGGGGGCCCCTACGAGCAGTACTTC,CASSVPGGPYEQYF
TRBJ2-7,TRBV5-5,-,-,TGTGCCAGCAGCTCTGTAGGCAGATCCTACGAGCAGTACTTC,CASSSVGRSYEQYF
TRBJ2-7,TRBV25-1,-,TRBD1,TGTGCCAGCAGTGACCCTAAACAGGGGGCTGCCTACGAGCAGTACTTC,CASSDPKQGAAYEQYF
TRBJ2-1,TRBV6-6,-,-,TGTGCCAGCAGTTACGCTCCGAATGAGCAGTTCTTC,CASSYAPNEQFF
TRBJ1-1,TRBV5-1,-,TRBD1,TGCGCCAGCAGCCCGGGACAGGGAATGAACACTGAAGCTTTCTTT,CASSPGQGMNTEAFF
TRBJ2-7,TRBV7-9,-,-,TGTGCCAGCAGCTTAGACGTCGGTAGGAACGAGCAGTACTTC,CASSLDVGRNEQYF
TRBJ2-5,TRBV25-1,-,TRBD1,TGTGCCAGCAGGATCGATGGCCAGGGGGCCCAGTACTTC,CASRIDGQGAQYF
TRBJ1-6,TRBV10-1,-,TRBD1,TGCGCCAGCGCCGGACAGGGAAAGAATTCACCCCTCCACTTT,CASAGQGKNSPLHF
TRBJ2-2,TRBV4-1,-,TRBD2,TGCGCCAGCAGCCAAGCATTACGTCTAGCGGGAGTCTCGAACACCGGGGAGCTGTTTTTT,CASSQALRLAGVSNTGELFF
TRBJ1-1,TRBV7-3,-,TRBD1,TGTGCCAGCAGCTCCGGGACAGGACAGAACACTGAAGCTTTCTTT,CASSSGTGQNTEAFF
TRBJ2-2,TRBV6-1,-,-,TGTGCCAGCCGCCCCAGGAACACCGGGGAGCTGTTTTTT,CASRPRNTGELFF
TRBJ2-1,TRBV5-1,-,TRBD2,TGCGCCAGCAGCTACTCCGGGACTAGGGCCTACAATGAGCAGTTCTTC,CASSYSGTRAYNEQFF
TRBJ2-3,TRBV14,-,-,TGTGCCAGCAGCCGAACAGGGATAACCACAGATACGCAGTATTTT,CASSRTGITTDTQYF
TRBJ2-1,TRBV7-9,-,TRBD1,TGTGCCAGCAGCTTATACTCGGGACAGTCCTACAATGAGCAGTTCTTC,CASSLYSGQSYNEQFF
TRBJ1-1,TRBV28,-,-,TGTGCCAGCAGTTTACGGCAAGGGCTACGGTGGCGGAACACTGAAGCTTTCTTT,CASSLRQGLRWRNTEAFF
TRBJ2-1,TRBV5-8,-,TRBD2,TGTGCCAGCAGCTCCGCTCTAGCGGGAGGGCCGGGCCATGAGCAGTTCTTC,CASSSALAGGPGHEQFF
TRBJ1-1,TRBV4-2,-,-,TGTGCCAGCAGCCGCCTCGGACAGCTGAACACTGAAGCTTTCTTT,CASSRLGQLNTEAFF
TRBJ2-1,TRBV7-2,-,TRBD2,TGTGCCAGCAGCTTAGATCCCCTAGCGGCACAGGCCGGTGAGCAGTTCTTC,CASSLDPLAAQAGEQFF
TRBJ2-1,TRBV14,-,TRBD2,TGTGCCAGCAGCCAAGCCTTGGGACTAGCGGGGGCCAGCTCCTACAATGAGCAGTTCTTC,CASSQALGLAGASSYNEQFF
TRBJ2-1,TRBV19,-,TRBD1,TGTGCCAGTAGTATGGGACAGCACAATGAGCAGTTCTTC,CASSMGQHNEQFF
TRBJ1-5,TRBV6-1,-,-,TGTGCCTCCCAGGCCCCGGGAATAAACAATCAGCCCCAGCATTTT,CASQAPGINNQPQHF
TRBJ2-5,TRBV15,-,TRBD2,TGTGCCACCAGCAGAGATCCTTGGGGGACTAGCGGGAGAGTGGCGGAGACCCAGTACTTC,CATSRDPWGTSGRVAETQYF
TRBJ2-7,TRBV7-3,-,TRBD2,TGTGCCAGCAGTTTAGTTAGCGGGGGCACCTACGAGCAGTACTTC,CASSLVSGGTYEQYF
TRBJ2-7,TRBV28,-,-,TGTGCCAGCAGTTTACAGACTCAAATCTCCTACGAGCAGTACTTC,CASSLQTQISYEQYF
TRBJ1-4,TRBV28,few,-,TGTGCCAGCAGCTTGTTCAGTGGTGAAAAACTGTTTTTT,CASSLFSGEKLFF
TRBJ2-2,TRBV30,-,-,TGTGCCCAGAAGTATAGGGCCGGGGAGCTGTTTTTT,CAQKYRAGELFF
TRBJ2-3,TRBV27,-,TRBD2,TGTGCCACCCGGACTGGACTAGCGGGAGGGAAAGATACGCAGTATTTT,CATRTGLAGGKDTQYF
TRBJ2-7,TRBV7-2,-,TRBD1,TGTGCCAGCAGCACGGACAGGGGTGGATACGAGCAGTACTTC,CASSTDRGGYEQYF
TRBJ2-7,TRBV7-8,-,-,TGTGCCAGCAGCTCGACCCAGGGACTCCACGGGGAGCAGTACTTC,CASSSTQGLHGEQYF
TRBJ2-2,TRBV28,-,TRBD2,TGTGCCAGCAGTAACCCTGGGGAGGCGGGAGATACCGGGGAGCTGTTTTTT,CASSNPGEAGDTGELFF
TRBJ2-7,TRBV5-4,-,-,TGTGCCAGCAGCTTGGAACCAGGCCGACTAGACGAGCAGTACTTC,CASSLEPGRLDEQYF
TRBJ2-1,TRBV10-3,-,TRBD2,TGTGCCATCAGCCCAAGCGGGGGGGTCTATGAGCAGTTCTTC,CAISPSGGVYEQFF
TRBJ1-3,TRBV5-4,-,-,TGTGCCAGCAGCTACTCTGGAAACACCATATATTTT,CASSYSGNTIYF
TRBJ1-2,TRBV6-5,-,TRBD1,TGTGCCAGCAGACAGGGGGGCTATGGCTACACCTTC,CASRQGGYGYTF